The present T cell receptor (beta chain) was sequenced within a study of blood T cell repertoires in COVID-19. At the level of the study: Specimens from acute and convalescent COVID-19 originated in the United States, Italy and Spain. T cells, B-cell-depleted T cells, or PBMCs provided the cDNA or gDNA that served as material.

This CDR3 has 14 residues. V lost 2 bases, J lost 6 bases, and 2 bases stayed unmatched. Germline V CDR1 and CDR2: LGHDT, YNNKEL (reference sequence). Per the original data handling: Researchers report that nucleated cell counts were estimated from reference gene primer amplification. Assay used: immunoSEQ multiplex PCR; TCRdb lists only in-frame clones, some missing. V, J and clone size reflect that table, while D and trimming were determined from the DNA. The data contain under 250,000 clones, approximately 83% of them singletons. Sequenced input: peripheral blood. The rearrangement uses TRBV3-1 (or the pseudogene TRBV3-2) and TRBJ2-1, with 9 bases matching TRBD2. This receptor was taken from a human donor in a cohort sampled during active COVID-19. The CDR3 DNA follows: TGTGCCAGCAGCCAACGACTAGCGGCCAATGAGCAGTTCTTC. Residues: CASSQRLAANEQFF.